The rows below give T cell receptor beta chains drawn from one sample of a study of CD4+ T cells in melanoma. Clones were sequenced by immunoSEQ multiplex PCR, and TCRdb holds only the in-frame ones, with some missing. There are more than 15,000 clones in the sample; about 85% occur only once, and 5% to 6.5% lies in the top ten. The source material was cells from a culture (not recorded whether cultured in vitro). These TCRs come from a human donor with melanoma. The conserved cysteine and the conserved F or W are not part of the CDR3 here. Each record gives: J gene, D gene, V gene, CDR3 protein. The D gene is left open where the match is weak.

TRBJ2-5,TRBD2,TRBV6-1,ASSALAGGVGLKETQY
TRBJ2-7,-,TRBV11-1,ASSFSSPYEQY
TRBJ1-2,TRBD1,TRBV10-3,AISGGTGNYGYT
TRBJ1-1,-,TRBV5-4,ASSPGAPNTEAF
TRBJ1-1,-,TRBV4-1,ASSPGWGNTEAF
TRBJ1-2,-,TRBV5-1,ASSLEVPGLGYGYT
TRBJ1-5,-,TRBV10-2,ASSQTEGQPQH
TRBJ1-4,TRBD1,TRBV4-1,ASRLGQGNEKLF
TRBJ2-7,-,TRBV7-9,ASSFETAGAGEQY
TRBJ1-4,TRBD1,TRBV11-2,ASSHRTGGKNEKLF
TRBJ2-2,-,TRBV2,ASRGTGELF
TRBJ1-1,-,TRBV6-5,ASSPLSSGNTEAF
TRBJ2-1,-,TRBV7-2,ASSPPTRNEQF
TRBJ1-3,-,TRBV2,ARRQTSGNTIY
TRBJ1-3,-,TRBV10-1,ASKNRTRRTIY
TRBJ1-2,-,TRBV6-5,ASSLSRTTGSGYT
TRBJ2-5,-,TRBV7-3,ASSLTASLVETQY
TRBJ2-7,-,TRBV5-1,ASSLGQIYEQY
TRBJ2-1,TRBD2,TRBV5-4,ASSLGLADYNEQF
TRBJ2-1,TRBD2,TRBV5-6,ASNKRRLAGAHEQF
TRBJ2-2,-,TRBV4-2,ASSPRTGTGELF
TRBJ2-3,TRBD2,TRBV10-3,AISEFGGGPSDTQY
TRBJ1-2,-,TRBV7-9,ASGSGAPPYGYT
TRBJ2-7,-,TRBV5-1,ASRVGRGGEQY
TRBJ1-5,-,TRBV18,ASSLWSNQPQH
TRBJ1-2,-,TRBV6-1,AVSGVGGDYGYT
TRBJ2-7,-,TRBV5-1,ASSLAVDRLSYEQY
TRBJ1-4,-,TRBV7-9,ASSSKGGGVGKLF
TRBJ1-1,-,TRBV6-6,AGSLLENTEAF
TRBJ1-2,TRBD1,TRBV6-1,ASSSKTGPHGYT
TRBJ2-2,-,TRBV7-3,ASSLGAGELF
TRBJ1-4,-,TRBV19,ASTLGEKLF
TRBJ2-2,-,TRBV4-1,ASSHERHAIKNTGELF
TRBJ1-2,-,TRBV6-5,ASSYSGARAGGYT
TRBJ2-5,TRBD2,TRBV5-8,ASSPGSGGRQETQY
TRBJ1-1,-,TRBV7-9,ASSLGRREAF
TRBJ2-7,-,TRBV2,ASTIPLSYEQY
TRBJ1-3,-,TRBV2,ASRRTQGTGNTIY
TRBJ2-2,TRBD1,TRBV11-2,ASSFRDSDTGELF
TRBJ1-4,-,TRBV5-1,ASSLSATNEKLF
TRBJ2-5,TRBD2,TRBV18,ASSRKGLAGEETQY
TRBJ2-7,TRBD2,TRBV2,ASSEQPLAGASYEQY
TRBJ1-1,-,TRBV7-9,ASSLAGTLLTEAF
TRBJ1-1,-,TRBV29-1,SVFKGRAF
TRBJ1-1,-,TRBV9,ASSAHGGVDTEAF
TRBJ2-3,-,TRBV7-3,ASSLARTDTQY
TRBJ1-4,-,TRBV4-1,ASSRSPRNEKLF
TRBJ2-7,TRBD1,TRBV7-8,ASSPPGQGAYEQY
TRBJ1-3,-,TRBV7-6,ASSTLASGNTIY